The present T cell receptor (beta chain) was sequenced within a study of chemoradiotherapy in HPV16-positive cancers. Germline V gene sequence: CDR1 MDHEN, CDR2 SYDVKM. Trimming cost V 2 bases and J 5 bases; bases outside gene matches: 11. The CDR3 spans 17 residues. Assay: immunoSEQ multiplex PCR; the TCRdb copy retains only in-frame clones and omits some. The sample includes 15,000 or so clones, about four fifths seen only once; the top ten take roughly 9.7%. This clone was picked up one time. J is TRBJ1-5 and V is TRBV28, with 8 bases fitting TRBD1. Specimen collection occurred from a patient who underwent chemoradiotherapy. This clonotype was sampled from a human donor with HPV-associated anogenital cancer. Here the CDR3 DNA reads TGTGCCAGCAGTTTACCCAGGGGGGCAGGGGGCGATCAGCCCCAGCATTTT. It specifies CASSLPRGAGGDQPQHF. Filled out from reference TRBV28 and TRBJ1-5, the complete variable domain reads DVKVTQSSRYLVKRTGEKVFLECVQDMDHENMFWYRQDPGLGLRLIYFSYDVKMKEKGDIPEGYSVSREKKERFSLILESASTNQTSMYLCASSLPRGAGGDQPQHFGDGTRLSIL.